This is a list of T cell receptor beta chains from one sample in a study of blood T cells in healthy people across ages. One entry per CDR3 protein, called by TCRdb with MiXCR from the 5' RACE reads. The data contain hundreds of thousands of distinct CDR3 sequences, 32% of them seen just once; the ten biggest clones take up 15%. Specimen: blood. These receptors all stem from a woman of 80 years or more in good health. The CDR3 runs from the conserved cysteine through the conserved F or W. The order of the fields is J gene, V gene, clone size, D gene, CDR3 protein, CDR3 DNA. A D gene is named only where the DNA matches it firmly. Expanded clones are given a class, and other clones once, few, many or no size at all.

J: TRBJ1-1
V: TRBV7-2
size: many
D: -
CDR3: CASSPRARRTEAFF
DNA: TGTGCCAGCAGCCCAAGAGCCCGAAGGACTGAAGCTTTCTTT

J: TRBJ1-1
V: TRBV30
size: -
D: TRBD1
CDR3: CAGTGGGNTEAFF
DNA: TGTGCCGGGACAGGGGGAGGGAACACTGAAGCTTTCTTT

J: TRBJ2-3
V: TRBV30
size: -
D: TRBD1
CDR3: CASLSNRGYTDTQYF
DNA: TGTGCCTCTCTGAGTAACAGGGGCTACACAGATACGCAGTATTTT

J: TRBJ1-1
V: TRBV20-1
size: many
D: TRBD1
CDR3: CSATTGVGAFF
DNA: TGCAGTGCTACTACAGGGGTGGGCGCTTTCTTT

J: TRBJ2-7
V: TRBV28
size: -
D: TRBD2
CDR3: CASSQDLRTSLREQYF
DNA: TGCGCCAGCAGCCAAGATCTTAGGACTAGTCTCCGCGAGCAGTACTTC

J: TRBJ2-7
V: TRBV27
size: many
D: -
CDR3: CASSSLRGRSYEQYF
DNA: TGTGCCAGCAGTTCACTCAGGGGACGCTCCTACGAGCAGTACTTC

J: TRBJ2-7
V: TRBV6-5
size: many
D: TRBD1
CDR3: CASSYQTVTGVEQYF
DNA: TGTGCCAGCAGTTACCAAACCGTTACAGGGGTCGAGCAGTACTTC

J: TRBJ1-1
V: TRBV28
size: few
D: TRBD1
CDR3: CASSLAGQGDTEAFF
DNA: TGTGCCAGCAGTTTAGCGGGACAGGGTGACACTGAAGCTTTCTTT

J: TRBJ2-3
V: TRBV29-1
size: -
D: TRBD2
CDR3: CSVARGGGRTDTQYF
DNA: TGCAGCGTTGCCAGGGGCGGGGGGCGGACAGATACGCAGTATTTT

J: TRBJ1-1
V: TRBV11-2
size: many
D: -
CDR3: CASSLVGGLTEAFF
DNA: TGTGCCAGCAGCTTAGTAGGAGGATTAACTGAAGCTTTCTTT

J: TRBJ2-1
V: TRBV6-2/TRBV6-3
size: many
D: -
CDR3: CASSPPAILEQFF
DNA: TGTGCCAGCAGTCCCCCGGCCATTCTTGAGCAGTTCTTC

J: TRBJ1-2
V: TRBV20-1
size: -
D: -
CDR3: CSAPQQLDRPNYGYTF
DNA: TGCAGTGCTCCCCAACAACTCGACAGGCCTAACTATGGCTACACCTTC

J: TRBJ1-1
V: TRBV11-2
size: -
D: -
CDR3: CASSGGLRAGTEAFF
DNA: TGTGCCAGCAGCGGGGGCCTCCGTGCCGGAACTGAAGCTTTCTTT

J: TRBJ2-3
V: TRBV6-6
size: many
D: TRBD2
CDR3: CASRLAGEGTDTQYF
DNA: TGTGCCAGCAGATTAGCGGGGGAGGGCACAGATACGCAGTATTTT

J: TRBJ2-1
V: TRBV30
size: many
D: -
CDR3: CAWSVRLGGYNEQFF
DNA: TGTGCCTGGAGTGTTCGACTAGGTGGTTACAATGAGCAGTTCTTC

J: TRBJ2-5
V: TRBV7-9
size: -
D: -
CDR3: CASSSAGMETQYF
DNA: TGTGCCAGCAGCTCCGCCGGTATGGAGACCCAGTACTTC

J: TRBJ1-6
V: TRBV5-6
size: few
D: -
CDR3: CASSRRTVGYSPLHF
DNA: TGTGCCAGCAGCCGACGGACGGTGGGTTATTCACCCCTCCACTTT

J: TRBJ2-5
V: TRBV6-2/TRBV6-3
size: -
D: -
CDR3: CASSQRFSETQYF
DNA: TGTGCCAGCAGCCAAAGGTTTTCAGAGACCCAGTACTTC

J: TRBJ1-2
V: TRBV30
size: -
D: -
CDR3: CAWSVPGFGGGYTF
DNA: TGTGCCTGGAGTGTACCAGGGTTCGGCGGTGGCTACACCTTC

J: TRBJ2-3
V: TRBV7-9
size: medium-sized
D: -
CDR3: CASRTAGTVTDTQYF
DNA: TGTGCCAGCAGAACAGCCGGGACGGTCACAGATACGCAGTATTTT

J: TRBJ2-1
V: TRBV12-5
size: many
D: -
CDR3: CASGFRDREQFF
DNA: TGTGCTAGTGGTTTCCGGGACCGTGAGCAGTTCTTC

J: TRBJ1-2
V: TRBV5-1
size: -
D: TRBD1
CDR3: CAGGRGDRGDGYTF
DNA: TGCGCCGGCGGCAGAGGGGACAGGGGGGATGGCTACACCTTC

J: TRBJ2-6
V: TRBV10-3
size: many
D: -
CDR3: CAIRVGSGANVLTF
DNA: TGTGCCATCAGAGTCGGGTCTGGGGCCAACGTCCTGACTTTC

J: TRBJ2-7
V: TRBV20-1
size: -
D: TRBD2
CDR3: CSPGLAGGSSYEQYF
DNA: TGCAGCCCGGGGCTAGCGGGGGGAAGCTCCTACGAGCAGTACTTC

J: TRBJ2-3
V: TRBV24-1
size: many
D: -
CDR3: CATSDRHMRTTTSTDTQYF
DNA: TGTGCCACCAGTGACCGCCATATGCGGACAACTACGAGCACAGATACGCAGTATTTT

J: TRBJ2-5
V: TRBV7-8
size: many
D: TRBD1
CDR3: CASSPRDREGETQYF
DNA: TGTGCCAGCAGCCCCCGGGACAGAGAAGGAGAGACCCAGTACTTC

J: TRBJ2-5
V: TRBV4-1
size: many
D: -
CDR3: CASSQAPQKETQYF
DNA: TGCGCCAGCAGCCAAGCTCCCCAAAAAGAGACCCAGTACTTC

J: TRBJ2-7
V: TRBV20-1
size: many
D: -
CDR3: CSAVSGGDLREQYF
DNA: TGCAGTGCCGTTTCTGGCGGGGATCTCCGCGAGCAGTACTTC

J: TRBJ2-5
V: TRBV9
size: few
D: -
CDR3: CASSLQPETQYF
DNA: TGTGCCAGCAGCCTACAGCCGGAGACCCAGTACTTC

J: TRBJ2-2
V: TRBV2
size: few
D: TRBD1
CDR3: CASTYPQGASGELFF
DNA: TGTGCCAGCACCTACCCACAGGGGGCGTCCGGGGAGCTGTTTTTT

J: TRBJ2-7
V: TRBV5-1
size: many
D: TRBD2
CDR3: CASSLVAGAYEQYF
DNA: TGCGCCAGCAGCTTGGTCGCGGGGGCCTACGAGCAGTACTTC

J: TRBJ2-2
V: TRBV7-8
size: once
D: -
CDR3: CASSLVRPKIGGELFF
DNA: TGTGCCAGCAGCTTAGTCCGGCCAAAGATAGGGGGGGAGCTGTTTTTT

J: TRBJ1-4
V: TRBV6-5
size: -
D: -
CDR3: CASSLLGQGGGEKPFF
DNA: TGTGCCAGCAGCTTGCTGGGGCAGGGCGGCGGTGAAAAACCGTTTTTT

J: TRBJ2-5
V: TRBV6-5
size: many
D: -
CDR3: CASRPSKGSPVTQYF
DNA: TGTGCCAGCAGACCTTCGAAGGGCAGCCCTGTGACCCAGTACTTC

J: TRBJ2-7
V: TRBV7-2
size: -
D: TRBD1
CDR3: CVSSLDRGGEQYF
DNA: TGTGTCAGCAGCTTAGACAGGGGTGGCGAGCAGTACTTC

J: TRBJ2-3
V: TRBV6-1
size: many
D: TRBD2
CDR3: CASNTAGHRDTQYF
DNA: TGTGCCAGCAATACAGCGGGGCACCGCGATACGCAGTATTTT

J: TRBJ2-7
V: TRBV6-6
size: -
D: -
CDR3: CASSYQNVETRYF
DNA: TGTGCCAGCAGTTACCAGAATGTAGAGACCCGGTACTTC

J: TRBJ1-6
V: TRBV7-9
size: few
D: -
CDR3: CASSLAAGTHYSPLHF
DNA: TGTGCCAGCAGCTTAGCAGCTGGGACACACTATTCACCCCTCCACTTT

J: TRBJ2-3
V: TRBV9
size: many
D: TRBD2
CDR3: CASSVVGGDTDTQYF
DNA: TGTGCCAGCAGCGTAGTCGGGGGGGACACAGATACGCAGTATTTT

J: TRBJ1-2
V: TRBV6-5
size: few
D: -
CDR3: CASRRGTADYGYTF
DNA: TGTGCCAGCAGAAGGGGGACGGCCGACTATGGCTACACCTTC

J: TRBJ2-3
V: TRBV12-3/TRBV12-4
size: -
D: -
CDR3: CASSLKRVGADTEYF
DNA: TGTGCCAGCAGTTTAAAGCGGGTAGGAGCAGATACGGAGTATTTT

J: TRBJ2-3
V: TRBV4-3
size: many
D: -
CDR3: CASSHGSDTQYF
DNA: TGCGCCAGCAGCCATGGGTCAGATACGCAGTATTTT

J: TRBJ2-1
V: TRBV6-4
size: -
D: TRBD2
CDR3: CASSRLAGEGNEQFF
DNA: TGTGCCAGCAGTCGACTAGCGGGGGAGGGCAATGAGCAGTTCTTC

J: TRBJ1-6
V: TRBV18
size: few
D: TRBD1
CDR3: CASSEDRTNSPLHF
DNA: TGTGCCAGCTCAGAGGACAGGACAAATTCACCCCTCCACTTT

J: TRBJ2-1
V: TRBV7-2
size: many
D: TRBD2
CDR3: CASSLDSGTRTTYNEQFF
DNA: TGTGCCAGCAGCTTAGATAGCGGGACTCGCACTACCTACAATGAGCAGTTCTTC